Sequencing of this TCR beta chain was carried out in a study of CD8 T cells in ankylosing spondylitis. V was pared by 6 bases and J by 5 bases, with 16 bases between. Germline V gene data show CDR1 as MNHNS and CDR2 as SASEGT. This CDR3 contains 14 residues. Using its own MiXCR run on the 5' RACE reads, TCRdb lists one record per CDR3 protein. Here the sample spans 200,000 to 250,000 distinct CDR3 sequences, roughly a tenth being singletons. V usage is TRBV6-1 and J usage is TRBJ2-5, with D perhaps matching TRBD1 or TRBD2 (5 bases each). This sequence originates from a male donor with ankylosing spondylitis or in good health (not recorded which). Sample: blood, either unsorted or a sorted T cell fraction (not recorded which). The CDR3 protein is CASRPGPTRETQYF. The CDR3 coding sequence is TGTGCCAGCAGACCGGGGCCGACGAGGGAGACCCAGTACTTC.